This T cell receptor (beta chain) was captured in a study of long-term antiretroviral therapy in people with HIV (dated by TCRdb to between 2021 and 2022). General notes on the study: The earliest samples were collected about a decade before the 2015 WHO recommendation for immediate ART, when ART was typically delayed until CD4 counts fell. A total of 192 cryopreserved PBMC samples were contributed to the cohort by 30 adults with confirmed HIV infection, with samples collected serially over a mean of roughly six years (range 1-12). Of the roughly 31 participants with HIV, about a dozen were female. This retrospective serial study examined whether starting ART and sustained HIV suppression were associated with changes in the composition and diversity of the TRB repertoire in peripheral blood. No cross-contamination during QIAcube processing was seen in test extractions of a monoclonal T-cell line run alongside roughly 30 polyclonal samples. Paper-wide results and their limitations: Expanded TRB clones identified before ART initiation dominated the repertoire across all time points, though the dominance fluctuated and decreased in many PLHIV after ART. The samples span the years 2004 to 2017, and the ART regimens used may be less effective than current regimens. Inferences about post-ART repertoire changes are limited because no data were available on ART adherence, viral resistance or therapy changes. Starting ART was linked to a significant rise in TRB diversity, yet even with long-term ART the diversity remained significantly lower than in transplant donor controls. HIV repertoires had narrower CDR3 length ranges than controls, and the network structure suggested an antigen-experienced repertoire that shifted only slightly toward naive after ART. Owing to limited PBMC availability, only the TCR beta chain was sequenced, without alpha chain pairing. Because cell numbers in pre-ART samples were limited, unsorted PBMC were profiled instead of sorted CD4+ and CD8+ T cells.

V lost 0 bases and J lost 3 bases, and the count of bases not matched to a germline gene is 5. CDR3 length: 15 amino acids, cysteine to phenylalanine. Left in the record is the CDR3 DNA by itself, 45 bases read in frame from the first base. In the germline V gene (reference sequence), CDR1 corresponds to MNHNY and CDR2 to SVGAGI. The immunoSEQ hsTCRB v3.0 assay was used at survey level resolution to sequence the TRB variable region. The target sequencing depth for TRB was roughly 35,000-55,000 T-cell genomes per sample. Pooled TRB libraries were sequenced on an Illumina MiSeq with a v3 150-cycle kit. The authors' pipeline ran thus. Analysis of repertoires was carried out in R inside a reproducible Nextflow workflow spanning QC, data transformation and analysis. LymphoSeq2, an R package for exploring AIRR-Seq data, was used to implement the custom analyses. Several samples yielding fewer than 5000 total TRB sequences were excluded, leaving 188 analyzed HIV repertoires. Among the roughly 200 retained HIV repertoires, about 59 were collected before ART initiation and 120 to 140 were collected after ART initiation. Repertoires were downsampled to 5000 TRB nucleotide sequences, and summary statistics were averaged over 100 downsampling iterations. TRB sequences were retained for analysis only if CDR3 regions of at least seven amino acids were present. Diversity was assessed using a clonality score derived from Shannon entropy and using the Gini coefficient. Repertoire networks linked the top 5000 CDR3 amino acid sequences whenever two sequences differed by an edit distance of one. For TRB CDR3 amino acid sequences, antigen specificity groups and MHC restriction were predicted with GLIPH2. Known CMV, EBV, HIV or tissue antigen associations were flagged by matching CDR3 amino acid sequences against VDJdb and McPAS-TCR. Pre-ART, post-ART and control groups were compared with Wilcoxon signed-rank tests and Holm-Bonferroni correction. The table was pulled from immuneACCESS by TCRdb, which kept in-frame rearrangements only. Such tables lose some clones; where checked, under half of the loss comes from unresolved V genes, and the rest has no known cause. D and trimming were read from the DNA, whereas the V and J calls and clone size are those reported in that table. The sample data list about 26,000 clones, and 86% of these were observed just once. The top ten constitute around 5% of the sample.

Notes on this clone: Its target antigen remains unknown. There are no base qualities to consult, and no much larger clone falls within one base.

To be included, a participant needed at least one PBMC sample from before ART initiation plus at least two post-ART samples. All participants with HIV were treated in the United States of America. Before DNA extraction, cryopreserved samples of about 0.9-11 million PBMC were thawed and then washed. At the time of the earliest PBMC sample, participants with HIV were aged between about 23 and 54 years. Each participant contributed PBMC samples from 1-4 timepoints before ART initiation and 2-8 timepoints after ART initiation, with a median of 7 samples. For every participant, serial HIV viral load, CD4+ T-cell count, ART history and demographic data were obtained. Genomic DNA was extracted from unsorted PBMC with a Qiagen kit on a QIAcube, processed in batches of 12 samples.

The TCR originated in a middle-aged man with HIV. The chain is encoded by TRBV6-6 joined to TRBJ2-7; 7 central nucleotides agree with TRBD2. Here the sequenced sample was unsorted PBMCs, taken approximately 2.7 years after starting antiretroviral therapy. CDR3 region: CASSYSTGGGYEQYF. The nucleotides are TGTGCCAGCAGTTACTCAACGGGAGGAGGCTACGAGCAGTACTTC.